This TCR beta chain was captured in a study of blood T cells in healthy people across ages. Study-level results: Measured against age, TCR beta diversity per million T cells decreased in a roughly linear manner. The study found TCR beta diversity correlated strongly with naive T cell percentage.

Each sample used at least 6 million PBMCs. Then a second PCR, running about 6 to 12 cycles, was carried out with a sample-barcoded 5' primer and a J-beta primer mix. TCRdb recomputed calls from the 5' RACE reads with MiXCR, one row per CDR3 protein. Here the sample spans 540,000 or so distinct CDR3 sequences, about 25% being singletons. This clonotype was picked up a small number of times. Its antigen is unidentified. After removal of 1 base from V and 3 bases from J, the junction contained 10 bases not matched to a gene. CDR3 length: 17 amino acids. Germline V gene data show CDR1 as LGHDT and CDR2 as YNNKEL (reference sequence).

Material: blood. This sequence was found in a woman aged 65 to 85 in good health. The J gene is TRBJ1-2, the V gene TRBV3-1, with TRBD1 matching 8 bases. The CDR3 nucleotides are TGTGCCAGCAGCCAAGGACAGGGGTGGTTGAAGGACTATGGCTACACCTTC. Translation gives CASSQGQGWLKDYGYTF.